The 10 T cell receptor beta chains in this list originate from one sample, sequenced in a study of blood T cell repertoires in COVID-19. Measured with immunoSEQ multiplex PCR; TCRdb has only the in-frame clones, and not every one. Of roughly 80,000 clones listed, approximately 80% are singletons. Input material: peripheral blood. These receptors were obtained from a man of 80 years or more with acute or convalescent COVID-19.

The chain combines TRBV9 with TRBJ1-2; 9 positions agree with TRBD1. The CDR3 runs to 13 residues. Losses at the gene ends were 5 bases for V and 7 bases for J; bases not matched to a gene: 6. Per germline, CDR1 SGDLS and CDR2 YYNGEE. The CDR3 sequence: CASSPGTGFGYTF. CDR3 nucleotide sequence: TGTGCCAGCAGTCCCGGGACAGGGTTTGGCTACACCTTC.

The gene calls are TRBV10-3 and TRBJ1-2, with D unresolved. The V and J ends lost 5 bases and 8 bases respectively, with 12 bases between them. Per germline, CDR1 ENHRY and CDR2 SYGVKD. The CDR3 consists of 12 residues. In DNA form, the CDR3 reads TGTGCCATCAGTCAGATCTCGGGGGGCTACACCTTC. Amino acid sequence: CAISQISGGYTF.

The gene calls are TRBV7-2 and TRBJ1-1, with D uncertain. V dropped 5 bases and J dropped 3 bases, with 16 bases sitting between them. Per germline, CDR1 SGHTA and CDR2 FQGNSA. The CDR3 is 15 residues long. DNA of the CDR3: TGTGCCAGCAGCCCGAGGGAAGGGCGGTACACTGAAGCTTTCTTT. As protein: CASSPREGRYTEAFF.

The chain combines TRBV3-1 (or the pseudogene TRBV3-2) with TRBJ2-1; the match to TRBD2 covers 9 bases. The CDR3 runs 18 residues. CDR1 is LGHDT and CDR2 is YNNKEL in the germline V gene (reference sequence). The J segment lost 4 bases and the V segment lost 0 bases, leaving 10 bases of the junction unmatched. DNA for the CDR3: TGTGCCAGCAGCCAAGAAGGGGGGAGCGGGAGGCAGTACAATGAGCAGTTCTTC. It yields the protein CASSQEGGSGRQYNEQFF.

The CDR3 sequence is CASSSRDRGYEQYF. The CDR3 DNA reads TGTGCCAGCTCATCTCGGGACAGGGGATACGAGCAGTACTTC. This rearrangement joins TRBV18 to TRBJ2-7, with 10 bases fitting TRBD1. There are 14 residues in the CDR3. Germline CDR1 and CDR2: KGHSH and LQKENI. With 5 bases clipped from V and 4 bases from J, the junction kept 5 bases outside the gene matches.

This chain connects TRBV4-1 to TRBJ2-2; 9 bases agree with TRBD2. CDR1 and CDR2 from the germline V gene are MGHRA and YSYEKL. V trimming: 0 bases; J trimming: 6 bases; junction bases outside the gene matches: 11. The CDR3 consists of 18 residues. The CDR3 sequence: CASSQDHSSGGHSGELFF. The CDR3 DNA follows: TGCGCCAGCAGCCAAGACCATAGTAGCGGGGGCCACTCCGGGGAGCTGTTTTTT.

The chain recombines TRBV19 with TRBJ2-6; maybe TRBD2 (6 bases). V was pared by 3 bases and J by 3 bases, with 12 bases between. CDR1 and CDR2 from the germline V gene are LNHDA and SQIVND (reference sequence). The length of the CDR3 is 16 residues. CDR3 in amino acids: CASSMDPGVGANVLTF. The CDR3 DNA reads TGTGCCAGTAGTATGGATCCGGGGGTTGGGGCCAACGTCCTGACTTTC. Complete variable domain (other parts from reference TRBV19 and TRBJ2-6): DGGITQSPKYLFRKEGQNVTLSCEQNLNHDAMYWYRQDPGQGLRLIYYSQIVNDFQKGDIAEGYSVSREKKESFPLTVTSAQKNPTAFYLCASSMDPGVGANVLTFGAGSRLTVL.

The rearrangement joins TRBV3-1 (or the pseudogene TRBV3-2) to TRBJ2-1; D is possibly TRBD2 (5 bases). Germline-derived CDR1 and CDR2 are LGHDT and YNNKEL (reference sequence). With 4 bases removed from V and 9 bases from J, the gap between germline ends came to 10 bases. CDR3 length: 12 amino acids. This CDR3 is CASSPGKGEQFF. The CDR3 bases are TGTGCCAGCAGCCCGGGGAAGGGTGAGCAGTTCTTC.

The chain carries TRBV29-1 and TRBJ1-5; D uncertain. The germline gives CDR1 SQVTM, CDR2 ANQGSEA. The CDR3 has 13 amino acids. V shed 2 bases and J shed 1 base, with 6 bases lying between them. The CDR3 DNA follows: TGCAGCGTTGAAACCCAGAGCAATCAGCCCCAGCATTTT. This translates into CSVETQSNQPQHF.

This clone was seen at least ten times. The rearrangement links TRBV7-8 to TRBJ2-1, with D possibly TRBD2 on 6 matching bases. The CDR3 is 14 residues long. V gave up 0 bases and J gave up 7 bases, with 10 bases separating them. Per the germline V gene, CDR1 is SGHVS and CDR2 is FQNEAQ. This CDR3 reads CASSLAGGWNEQFF. The DNA of the CDR3 is TGTGCCAGCAGCTTAGCCGGAGGGTGGAATGAGCAGTTCTTC.